Given below is one T cell receptor (beta chain) in context. This record comes from a study of blood T cell repertoires in COVID-19. Study as a whole: Some COVID-19 samples were acute and others convalescent; all came from the United States, Italy and Spain.

The protocol was immunoSEQ multiplex PCR, while the TCRdb copy is restricted to in-frame clones and leaves out a portion. Among some 200,000 clones listed, roughly four fifths were seen once. The CDR3 contains 17 residues. The germline gives CDR1 MNHNS, CDR2 SASEGT. V lost 0 bases and J lost 6, with 15 bases in between. Participants spanned ages about 18 to 90 years and resided in some 22 US areas. The sample consisted of PBMCs or T cells enriched from blood (not recorded which). The sequence came from a woman aged 40 to 49 with acute COVID-19. This chain links TRBV6-1 with TRBJ1-6; D might be TRBD1 (6 bases). The CDR3 DNA sequence: TGTGCCAGCAGTGAAGCGCCGGGGGGGACAATTAATTCACCCCTCCACTTT. This sequence encodes CASSEAPGGTINSPLHF.